This T cell receptor (beta chain) was found in a study of blood T cell repertoires in COVID-19. Whole-study context: Sites across the United States, Italy and Spain contributed samples from acute and convalescent COVID-19. T cells, B-cell-depleted T cells, or PBMCs provided the cDNA or gDNA that served as material.

Methods used by the authors: Amplification of reference gene primers provided the estimated nucleated cell counts. Measured with immunoSEQ multiplex PCR; TCRdb has only the in-frame clones, and not every one. That table is the source of V, J and clone size, and D and trimming were worked out from the DNA. This table has 300,000 or so clones, roughly 90% appearing once. With 3 bases clipped from V and 0 bases from J, the junction kept 8 bases outside the gene matches. CDR1 and CDR2 (germline): LNHDA, SQIVND (reference sequence). This CDR3 contains 18 residues. J is TRBJ1-5 and V is TRBV19; 10 positions match TRBD1. This clonotype was obtained from a man aged 18 to 30 who had recovered from COVID-19. Sequenced material: peripheral blood. The CDR3 DNA is TGTGCCAGTAGTATGTCCGGACAGGGGGTCGATAGCAATCAGCCCCAGCATTTT. It codes for CASSMSGQGVDSNQPQHF.